This T cell receptor beta chain stems from a study of CD8 T cells in Susac syndrome. The overall study: When blood was collected, patients with Susac syndrome were therapy-naive, were taking corticosteroids, or were receiving intravenous immunoglobulin alone. Study results and caveats: The CD4+ T cell repertoires that were profiled in Susac syndrome showed no clonal expansion.

Details on this clonotype: Its antigen is not known.

Germline loops: CDR1 ENHRY, CDR2 SYGVKD. The length of the CDR3 is 14 residues. V was trimmed by 0 bases and J by 4 bases, leaving 10 bases between them. The authors reverse transcribed about 0.5 to 1 ug RNA with random hexamers. In TCRdb, the immunoSEQ multiplex PCR reads were re-called with MiXCR into one record per CDR3 protein. The sample has around 170,000 distinct CDR3 sequences; roughly 95% are singletons. The sequence was obtained from a human donor with Susac syndrome. This chain joins TRBV10-3 and TRBJ2-7, with D possibly TRBD2 on 6 matching bases. Sequencing input: CD4+ T cells from PBMCs. The DNA for the CDR3 is TGTGCCATCAGTGAGTCGCTAGCGACGTACGAGCAGTACTTC. It encodes CAISESLATYEQYF.